The next 10 T cell receptor beta chains were all read from a single sample in a study of vaccination and CD4 T cells after COVID-19 (dated 2022 in TCRdb). These TCRs' antigens remain unknown. Read against the paper, the sample's treatment or condition label means: approximately 9-day PBMC culture with coronavirus spike peptide pools or control peptides (ViraFEST assay). To prepare the library, PCR was applied. The sample was run on an Illumina iSeq 100. DNA from cultured CD4+ T cells was subjected to TCR sequencing with the Oncomine TCR Beta short-read assay at the Johns Hopkins FTIC core. The public reads were reprocessed in TCRdb via fastp at Q25 and MiXCR, keeping in-frame beta chains. Rows are combined by CDR3 protein, so each entry shows the most common genes and DNA. The sample yields 13,000 to 15,000 distinct CDR3 sequences; 27% were counted once. Of the sample, 6.5% to 9.5% falls within the top ten clones.

Material for sequencing was CD4+ T cells from blood, cultured in vitro. These receptor sequences come from a human donor who had recovered from COVID-19.

This rearrangement joins TRBV5-1 to TRBJ1-5; TRBD1 agrees at 7 bases. The V and J ends lost 1 base and 1 base, in that order; junction bases with no gene match: 2. This CDR3 is built from 15 residues. The germline gives CDR1 SGHRS, CDR2 YFSETQ. The CDR3 region has the DNA TGCGCCAGCAGCTTGACAGGGGACAGCAATCAGCCCCAGCATTTT. As protein: CASSLTGDSNQPQHF.

The gene calls are TRBV11-3 and TRBJ2-5, with D tentatively TRBD2 (6 bases). CDR3 length equals 17 residues. Germline V gene sequence: CDR1 SGHNT, CDR2 YENEEA. V lost 5 bases and J lost 7, with 26 bases in between. The CDR3 reads CASSPPGSGYSHATQYF. DNA of the CDR3: TGTGCCAGCAGCCCGCCAGGTAGCGGTTATTCACATGCGACCCAGTACTTC. Using reference TRBV11-3 and TRBJ2-5 for the parts outside the CDR3, the full variable domain is EAGVVQSPRYKIIEKKQPVAFWCNPISGHNTLYWYLQNLGQGPELLIRYENEEAVDDSQLPKDRFSAERLKGVDSTLKIQPAELGDSAVYLCASSPPGSGYSHATQYFGPGTRLLVL.

As regards this clonotype: A junction boundary mismatches the germline segment, possibly from a read error. The chain employs TRBV20-1 and TRBJ2-4; D unresolved. This CDR3 is 12 amino acids long. Germline CDR1 DFQATT, CDR2 SNEGSKA (reference sequence). CDR3 loop: CSANSAKNTQYF. CDR3 bases: TGCAGTGCCAATTCGGCCAAAAACACTCAGTACTTC.

This clonotype was recorded a few times. In DNA, the CDR3 is TGTGCTAGTGGTTTGGTTGGCACTACTATAAACACCGGGGAGCTGTTTTTT. Encoded protein: CASGLVGTTINTGELFF. The chain combines TRBV12-5 with TRBJ2-2; no clear D gene. Per germline, CDR1 LGHNT and CDR2 FRNRAP. Between the trimmed V and J ends, which lost 0 bases and 2 bases, there was a span of 13 bases. The CDR3 has 17 amino acids.

This clonotype has only a few counts. This chain connects TRBV15 to TRBJ2-7; D is ambiguous. Looked up from germline, CDR1 is LNHNV and CDR2 is YYDKDF (reference sequence). V lost 3 bases, J lost 1 base, and 19 bases lay in between. The CDR3 is 17 residues long. The chain's CDR3 is CATSRDDFLGRSYEQYF. The DNA of the CDR3 is TGTGCCACCAGCAGGGATGACTTTTTAGGCAGATCCTACGAGCAGTACTTC.

J is TRBJ1-1 and V is TRBV6-5, with D hard to call. CDR1 and CDR2 (germline): MNHEY, SVGAGI. V lost 0 bases to trimming and J lost 5 bases, with 25 bases between them. The CDR3 sequence is 19 residues long. CDR3 coding DNA: TGTGCCAGCAGTTACTCGTCCCCCATGCGGGCCTCTTCCCGTACTGAAGCTTTCTTT. This gives the protein CASSYSSPMRASSRTEAFF.

The CDR3 here is CATQDRLSEQYF. The CDR3 DNA is TGCGCCACCCAGGACAGGTTAAGCGAGCAGTACTTC. The chain combines TRBV23-1 with TRBJ2-7; the match to TRBD1 covers 7 bases. TRBV23-1 falls under the ORF class, with uncertain function. The CDR3 totals 12 residues. The trim removed 10 bases at V and 6 bases at J, leaving 9 bases unmatched.

This clonotype has just a few counts. This chain connects TRBV12-5 to TRBJ1-5; D call uncertain. V was clipped by 2 bases and J by 5 bases, with 10 bases between them. Per the germline V gene, CDR1 is LGHNT and CDR2 is FRNRAP. The CDR3 has 14 amino acids. In nucleotides, the CDR3 is TGTGCTAGTGGTTTGAGTTCAGTACATCAGCCCCAGCATTTT. Amino acid sequence: CASGLSSVHQPQHF.

J is TRBJ1-3 and V is TRBV5-5; no clear D. Looked up from germline, CDR1 is SGHKS and CDR2 is YYEKEE (reference sequence). CDR3 size: 16 residues. Trimming stripped 4 bases from V and 2 bases from J, with 16 bases between. This CDR3 reads CASSPGILVAGNTIYF. CDR3 nucleotide sequence: TGTGCCAGCAGCCCCGGGATCCTGGTCGCTGGAAACACCATATATTTT.

V and J are TRBV7-8 and TRBJ2-1; 11 bases align to TRBD2. Germline V gives CDR1 SGHVS, CDR2 FQNEAQ. The CDR3 loop spans 16 amino acids. V dropped 2 bases and J dropped 2; count of bases not matched to a gene: 2. This CDR3 reads CASSLQLAGAYNEQFF. CDR3 coding DNA: TGTGCCAGCAGCTTACAACTAGCGGGGGCCTACAATGAGCAGTTCTTC. Supplemented by reference TRBV7-8 and TRBJ2-1, the full variable domain reads GAGVSQSPRYKVAKRGQDVALRCDPISGHVSLFWYQQALGQGPEFLTYFQNEAQLDKSGLPSDRFFAERPEGSVSTLKIQRTQQEDSAVYLCASSLQLAGAYNEQFFGPGTRLTVL.